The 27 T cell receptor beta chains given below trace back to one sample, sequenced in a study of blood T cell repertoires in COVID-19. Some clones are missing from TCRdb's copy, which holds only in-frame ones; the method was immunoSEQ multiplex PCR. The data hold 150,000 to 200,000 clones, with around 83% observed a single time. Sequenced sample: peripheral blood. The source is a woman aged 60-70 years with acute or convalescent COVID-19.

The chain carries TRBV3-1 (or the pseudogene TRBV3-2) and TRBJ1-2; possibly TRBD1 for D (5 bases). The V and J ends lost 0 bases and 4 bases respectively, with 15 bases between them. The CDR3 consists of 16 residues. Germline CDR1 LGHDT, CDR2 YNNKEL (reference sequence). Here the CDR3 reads CASSQDWAGQAYGYTF. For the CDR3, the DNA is TGTGCCAGCAGCCAAGATTGGGCAGGGCAGGCCTATGGCTACACCTTC.

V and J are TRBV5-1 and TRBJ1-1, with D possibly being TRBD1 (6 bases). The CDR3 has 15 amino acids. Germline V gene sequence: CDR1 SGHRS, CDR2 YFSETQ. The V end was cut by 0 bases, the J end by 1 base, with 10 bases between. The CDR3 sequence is CASSLVGGANTEAFF. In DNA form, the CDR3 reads TGCGCCAGCAGCTTGGTAGGGGGTGCGAACACTGAAGCTTTCTTT.

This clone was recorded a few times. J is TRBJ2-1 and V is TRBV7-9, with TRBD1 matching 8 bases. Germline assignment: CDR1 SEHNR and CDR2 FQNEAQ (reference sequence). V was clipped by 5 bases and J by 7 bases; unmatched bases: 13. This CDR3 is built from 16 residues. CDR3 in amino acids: CASSVTDTGGKNEQFF. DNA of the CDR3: TGTGCCAGCAGCGTCACGGACACAGGGGGAAAAAATGAGCAGTTCTTC.

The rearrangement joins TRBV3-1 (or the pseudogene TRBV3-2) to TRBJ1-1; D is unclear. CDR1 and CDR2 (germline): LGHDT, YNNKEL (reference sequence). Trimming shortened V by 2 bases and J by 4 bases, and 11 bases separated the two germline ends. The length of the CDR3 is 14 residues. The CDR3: CASSQPGMSTEAFF. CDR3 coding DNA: TGTGCCAGCAGCCAACCGGGTATGAGCACTGAAGCTTTCTTT.

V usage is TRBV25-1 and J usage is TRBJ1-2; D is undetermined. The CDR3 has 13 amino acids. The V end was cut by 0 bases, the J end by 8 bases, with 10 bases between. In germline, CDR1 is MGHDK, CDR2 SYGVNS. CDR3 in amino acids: CASSEYFGSGYTF. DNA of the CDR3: TGTGCCAGCAGTGAATATTTCGGGAGCGGCTACACCTTC.

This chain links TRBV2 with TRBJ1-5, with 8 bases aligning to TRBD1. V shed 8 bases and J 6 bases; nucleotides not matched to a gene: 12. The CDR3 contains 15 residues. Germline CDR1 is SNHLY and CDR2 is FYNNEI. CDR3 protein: CASGREQGEGQPQHF. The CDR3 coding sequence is TGTGCCAGCGGGAGGGAACAGGGGGAGGGTCAGCCCCAGCATTTT.

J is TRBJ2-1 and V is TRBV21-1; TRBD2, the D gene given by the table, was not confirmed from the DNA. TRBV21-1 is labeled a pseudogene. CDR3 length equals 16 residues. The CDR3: CASSKFRGTSVHEQFF. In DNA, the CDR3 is TGTGCCAGCAGCAAATTCCGCGGGACTAGCGTACATGAGCAGTTCTTC.

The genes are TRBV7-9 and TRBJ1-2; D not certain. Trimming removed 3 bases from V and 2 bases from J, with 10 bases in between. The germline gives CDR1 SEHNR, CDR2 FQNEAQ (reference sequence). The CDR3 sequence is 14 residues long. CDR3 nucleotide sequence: TGTGCCAGCAGCTTTACCAGAACCAACTATGGCTACACCTTC. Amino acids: CASSFTRTNYGYTF.

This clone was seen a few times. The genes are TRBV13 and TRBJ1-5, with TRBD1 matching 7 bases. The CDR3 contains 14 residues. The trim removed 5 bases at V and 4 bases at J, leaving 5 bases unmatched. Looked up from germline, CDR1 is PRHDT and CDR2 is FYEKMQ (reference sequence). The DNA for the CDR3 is TGTGCCAGCAGCCTGGGACAGACGAATCAGCCCCAGCATTTT. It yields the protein CASSLGQTNQPQHF. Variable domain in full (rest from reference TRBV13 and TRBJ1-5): AAGVIQSPRHLIKEKRETATLKCYPIPRHDTVYWYQQGPGQDPQFLISFYEKMQSDKGSIPDRFSAQQFSDYHSELNMSSLELGDSALYFCASSLGQTNQPQHFGDGTRLSIL.

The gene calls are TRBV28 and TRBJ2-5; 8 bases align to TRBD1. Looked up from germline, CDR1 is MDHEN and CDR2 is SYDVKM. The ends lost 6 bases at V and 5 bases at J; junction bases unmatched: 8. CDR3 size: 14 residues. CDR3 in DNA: TGTGCCAGCAGGACAGGGGCTTTGGGGGAGACCCAGTACTTC. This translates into CASRTGALGETQYF.

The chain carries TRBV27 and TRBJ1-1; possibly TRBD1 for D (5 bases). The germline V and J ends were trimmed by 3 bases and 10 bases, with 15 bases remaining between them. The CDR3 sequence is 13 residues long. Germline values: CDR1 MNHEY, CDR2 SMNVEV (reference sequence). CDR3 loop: CASSFRGARIAFF. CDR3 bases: TGTGCCAGCAGTTTTAGGGGCGCGCGGATAGCTTTCTTT.

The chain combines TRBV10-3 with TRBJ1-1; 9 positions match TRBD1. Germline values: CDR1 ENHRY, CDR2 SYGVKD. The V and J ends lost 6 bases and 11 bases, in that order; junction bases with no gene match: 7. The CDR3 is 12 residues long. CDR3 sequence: CAIRRGQGDAFF. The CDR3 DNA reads TGTGCCATCAGGCGGGGACAGGGAGACGCTTTCTTT.

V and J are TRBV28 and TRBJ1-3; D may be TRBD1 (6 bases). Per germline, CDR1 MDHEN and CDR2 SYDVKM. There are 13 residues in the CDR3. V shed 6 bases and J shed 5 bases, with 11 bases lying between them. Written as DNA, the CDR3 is TGTGCCAGCAGCCTAGGACAGAGAAACACCATATATTTT. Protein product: CASSLGQRNTIYF.

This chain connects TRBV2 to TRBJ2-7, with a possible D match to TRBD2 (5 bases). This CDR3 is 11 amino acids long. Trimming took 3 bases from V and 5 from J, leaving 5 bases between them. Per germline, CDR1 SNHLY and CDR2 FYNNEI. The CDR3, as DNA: TGTGCCAGCAGTGAGCGGGACGAGCAGTACGTC. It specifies CASSERDEQYV.

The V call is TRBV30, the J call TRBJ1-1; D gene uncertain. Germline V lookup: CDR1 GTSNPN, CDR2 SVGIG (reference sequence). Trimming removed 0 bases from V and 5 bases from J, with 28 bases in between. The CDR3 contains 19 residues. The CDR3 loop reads CAWSVPFGFRSGHRTEAFF. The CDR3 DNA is TGTGCCTGGAGTGTACCCTTTGGATTCCGCTCGGGTCATCGAACTGAAGCTTTCTTT.

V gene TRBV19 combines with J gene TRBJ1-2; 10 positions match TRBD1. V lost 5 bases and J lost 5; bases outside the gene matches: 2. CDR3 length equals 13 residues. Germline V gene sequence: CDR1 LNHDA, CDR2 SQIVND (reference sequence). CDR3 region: CASSVGQGYGYTF. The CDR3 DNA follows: TGTGCCAGTAGTGTGGGACAGGGGTATGGCTACACCTTC.

The CDR3 here is CASRGGDPRTGELFF. CDR3 DNA sequence: TGTGCCAGCAGGGGAGGGGACCCGAGGACCGGGGAGCTGTTTTTT. The chain employs TRBV2 and TRBJ2-2, with 7 nucleotides matching TRBD2. The CDR3 is made up of 15 amino acids. The junction had 9 bases not matched to a gene; V was cut back by 6 bases and J by 5 bases. Germline V gives CDR1 SNHLY, CDR2 FYNNEI.

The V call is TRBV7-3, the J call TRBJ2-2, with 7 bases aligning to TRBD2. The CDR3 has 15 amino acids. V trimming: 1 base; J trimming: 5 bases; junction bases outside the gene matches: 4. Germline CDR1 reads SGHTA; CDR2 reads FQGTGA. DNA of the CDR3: TGTGCCAGCAGCTTAATGGGCGGGAGAACCGGGGAGCTGTTTTTT. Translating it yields CASSLMGGRTGELFF. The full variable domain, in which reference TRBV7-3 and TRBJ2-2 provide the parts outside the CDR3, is GAGVSQTPSNKVTEKGKYVELRCDPISGHTALYWYRQSLGQGPEFLIYFQGTGAADDSGLPNDRFFAVRPEGSVSTLKIQRTERGDSAVYLCASSLMGGRTGELFFGEGSRLTVL.

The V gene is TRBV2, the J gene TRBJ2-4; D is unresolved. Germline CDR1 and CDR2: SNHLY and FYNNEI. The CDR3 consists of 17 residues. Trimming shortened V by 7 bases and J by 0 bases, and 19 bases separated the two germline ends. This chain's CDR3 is CASTAALLNVAKNIQYF. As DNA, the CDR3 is TGTGCCAGCACCGCGGCATTACTTAACGTAGCCAAAAACATTCAGTACTTC.

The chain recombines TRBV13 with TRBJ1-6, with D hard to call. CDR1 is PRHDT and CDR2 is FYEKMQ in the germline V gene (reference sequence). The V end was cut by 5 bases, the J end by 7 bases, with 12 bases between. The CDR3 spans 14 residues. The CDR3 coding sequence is TGTGCCAGCAGCCTACGCGCGGCCAATTCACCCCTCCACTTT. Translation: CASSLRAANSPLHF.

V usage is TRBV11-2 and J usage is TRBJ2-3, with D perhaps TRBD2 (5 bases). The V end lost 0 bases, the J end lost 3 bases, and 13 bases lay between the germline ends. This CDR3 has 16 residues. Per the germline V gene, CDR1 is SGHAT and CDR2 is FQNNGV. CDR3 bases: TGTGCCAGCAGCTTAGATCCTACGGGAAAGACAGATACGCAGTATTTT. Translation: CASSLDPTGKTDTQYF.

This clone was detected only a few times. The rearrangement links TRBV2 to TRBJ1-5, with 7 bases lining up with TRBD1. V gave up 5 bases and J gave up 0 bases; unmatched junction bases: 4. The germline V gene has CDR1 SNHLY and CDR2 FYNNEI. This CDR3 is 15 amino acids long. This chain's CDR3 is CASSTRQGSNQPQHF. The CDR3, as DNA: TGTGCCAGCAGTACCCGACAGGGTAGCAATCAGCCCCAGCATTTT.

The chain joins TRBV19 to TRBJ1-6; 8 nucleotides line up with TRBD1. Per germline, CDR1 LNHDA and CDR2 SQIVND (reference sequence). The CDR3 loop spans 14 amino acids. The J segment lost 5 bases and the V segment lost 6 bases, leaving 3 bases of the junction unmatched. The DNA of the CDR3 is TGTGCCAGTAGCGACAGGGGTAATAATTCACCCCTCCACTTT. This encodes CASSDRGNNSPLHF.

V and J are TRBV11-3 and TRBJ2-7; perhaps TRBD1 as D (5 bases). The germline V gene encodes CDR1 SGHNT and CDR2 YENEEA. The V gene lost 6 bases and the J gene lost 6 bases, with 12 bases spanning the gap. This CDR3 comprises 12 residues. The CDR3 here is CASSRGLGEQYV. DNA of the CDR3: TGTGCCAGCAGTAGGGGTTTGGGCGAGCAGTACGTC.

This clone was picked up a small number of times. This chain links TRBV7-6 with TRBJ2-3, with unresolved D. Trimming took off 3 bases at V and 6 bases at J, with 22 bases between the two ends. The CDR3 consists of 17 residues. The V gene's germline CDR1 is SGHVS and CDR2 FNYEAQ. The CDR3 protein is CASSFKWVTPSEDTQYF. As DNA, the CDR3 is TGTGCCAGCAGCTTTAAGTGGGTGACACCCAGTGAGGATACGCAGTATTTT.

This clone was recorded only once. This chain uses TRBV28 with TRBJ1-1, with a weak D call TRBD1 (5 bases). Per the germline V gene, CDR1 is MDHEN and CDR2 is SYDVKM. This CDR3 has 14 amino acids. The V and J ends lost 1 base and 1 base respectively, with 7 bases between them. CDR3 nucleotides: TGTGCCAGCAGTTTATTCGGACAGAACACTGAAGCTTTCTTT. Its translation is CASSLFGQNTEAFF.

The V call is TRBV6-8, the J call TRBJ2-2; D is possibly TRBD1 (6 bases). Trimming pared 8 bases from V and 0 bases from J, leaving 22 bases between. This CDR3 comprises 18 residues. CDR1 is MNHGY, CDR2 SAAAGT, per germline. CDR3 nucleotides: TGTGCCAGCGGACGGACAGCCCCCATGGGACCGAACACCGGGGAGCTGTTTTTT. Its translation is CASGRTAPMGPNTGELFF.